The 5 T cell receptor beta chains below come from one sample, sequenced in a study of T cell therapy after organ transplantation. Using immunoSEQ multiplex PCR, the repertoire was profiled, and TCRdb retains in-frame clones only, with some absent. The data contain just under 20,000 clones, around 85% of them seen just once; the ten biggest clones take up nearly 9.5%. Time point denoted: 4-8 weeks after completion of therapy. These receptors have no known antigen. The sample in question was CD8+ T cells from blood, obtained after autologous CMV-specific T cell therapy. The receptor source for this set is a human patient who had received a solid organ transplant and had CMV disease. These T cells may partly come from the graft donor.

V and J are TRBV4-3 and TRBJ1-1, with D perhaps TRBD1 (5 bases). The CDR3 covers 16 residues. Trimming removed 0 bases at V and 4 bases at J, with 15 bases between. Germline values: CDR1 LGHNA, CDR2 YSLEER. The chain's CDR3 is CASSQDQRGDGTEAFF. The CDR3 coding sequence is TGCGCCAGCAGCCAAGACCAGAGGGGAGATGGCACTGAAGCTTTCTTT.

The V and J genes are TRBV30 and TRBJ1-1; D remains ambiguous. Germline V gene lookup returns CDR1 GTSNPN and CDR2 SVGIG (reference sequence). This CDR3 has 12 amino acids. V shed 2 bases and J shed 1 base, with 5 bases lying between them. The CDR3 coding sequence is TGTGCCTGGAGTCGGCGGAACACTGAAGCTTTCTTT. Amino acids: CAWSRRNTEAFF.

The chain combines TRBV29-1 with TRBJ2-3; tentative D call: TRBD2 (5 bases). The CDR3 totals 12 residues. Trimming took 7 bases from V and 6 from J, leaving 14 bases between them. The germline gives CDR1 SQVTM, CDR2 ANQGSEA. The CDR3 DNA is TGCAGCGGTACCCGTGGCGGGGATACGCAGTATTTT. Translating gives CSGTRGGDTQYF.

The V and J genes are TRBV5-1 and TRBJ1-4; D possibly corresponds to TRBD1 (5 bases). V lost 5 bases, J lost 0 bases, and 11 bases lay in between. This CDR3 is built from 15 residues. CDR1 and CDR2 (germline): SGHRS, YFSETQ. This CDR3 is CASSPGGATNEKLFF. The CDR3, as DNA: TGCGCCAGCAGTCCCGGGGGGGCAACTAATGAAAAACTGTTTTTT. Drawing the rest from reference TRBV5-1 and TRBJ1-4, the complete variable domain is KAGVTQTPRYLIKTRGQQVTLSCSPISGHRSVSWYQQTPGQGLQFLFEYFSETQRNKGNFPGRFSGRQFSNSRSEMNVSTLELGDSALYLCASSPGGATNEKLFFGSGTQLSVL.

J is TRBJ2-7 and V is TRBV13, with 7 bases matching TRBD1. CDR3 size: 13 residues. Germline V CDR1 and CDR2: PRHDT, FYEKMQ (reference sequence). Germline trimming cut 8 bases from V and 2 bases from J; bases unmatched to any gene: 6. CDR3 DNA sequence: TGTGCCAGCCGACAGGGTCTGGCCTACGAGCAGTACTTC. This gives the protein CASRQGLAYEQYF.